The clone carrying this TCR beta chain was counted once. Its antigen remains unknown. The data derive from a study of cytomegalovirus exposure and HLA in healthy donors. Study results and limitations: Presence/absence analyses assumed roughly uniform sequencing depth across donors. Earlier results showed most TCR beta V segments being productive about 87% or about 30% of the time.

The CDR3 is 14 amino acids. J gave up 4 bases and V 4 bases, and 4 bases lay outside the gene matches. Germline-derived CDR1 and CDR2 are MNHEY and SMNVEV (reference sequence). This PCR relied on a set of 60 Vbeta primers and 13 Jbeta primers. Produced via immunoSEQ multiplex PCR; TCRdb's table is partial and in-frame only. The data contain some 130,000 clones, roughly two thirds of them singletons. The receptor was derived from a young man in good health and CMV-seropositive. Sequences were obtained from PBMCs. This chain connects TRBV27 to TRBJ1-5, with 7 bases identical to TRBD1. In nucleotides, the CDR3 is TGTGCCAGCAGTTATGGGACAGCTAATCAGCCCCAGCATTTT. Its protein is CASSYGTANQPQHF.